These 21 T cell receptor beta chains were sequenced from one sample in a study of T-cell memory formation after mild COVID-19. A single record per CDR3 protein comes from TCRdb applying MiXCR to the 5' RACE reads. This sample carries approximately 210,000 distinct CDR3 sequences, around 26% of them seen once, and the ten largest clones take over 9.5%. The sample consisted of PBMCs or a T cell subset sorted from them (not recorded which). The receptors shown here come from an adult woman who had mild COVID-19 (a few samples of this study predate the infection). Cell type and time point are not known.

This clonotype was recorded a few times. This chain joins TRBV6-2 or TRBV6-3 and TRBJ1-2, with TRBD1 identical over 7 bases. The CDR3 covers 18 residues. Losses at the gene ends were 5 bases for V and 4 bases for J; bases not matched to a gene: 19. Germline lookup yields CDR1 MNHEY and CDR2 SVGEGT. The CDR3 region has the DNA TGTGCCAGCAGTCCGATCGACAGGGTGAGAACTTTGAGCTATGGCTACACCTTC. Its translation is CASSPIDRVRTLSYGYTF.

This clonotype has a handful of counts. The gene calls are TRBV9 and TRBJ1-6; 8 positions agree with TRBD1. Germline CDR1 reads SGDLS; CDR2 reads YYNGEE. V shed 4 bases, J shed 3 bases, and the junction held 6 bases outside the gene matches. CDR3 size: 16 residues. The CDR3 region is CASSSDRGSYNSPLHF. The DNA of the CDR3 is TGTGCCAGCAGCTCCGACAGGGGAAGCTATAATTCACCCCTCCACTTT. Together with reference TRBV9 and TRBJ1-6, the CDR3 gives the full variable domain: DSGVTQTPKHLITATGQRVTLRCSPRSGDLSVYWYQQSLDQGLQFLIQYYNGEERAKGNILERFSAQQFPDLHSELNLSSLELGDSALYFCASSSDRGSYNSPLHFGNGTRLTVT.

The rearrangement uses TRBV7-9 and TRBJ2-7; D remains ambiguous. Germline CDR1 is SEHNR and CDR2 is FQNEAQ (reference sequence). CDR3 length equals 13 residues. V was trimmed by 5 bases and J by 4 bases, leaving 12 bases between them. The CDR3 loop reads CASSRDWSYEQYF. CDR3 nucleotides: TGTGCCAGCAGCCGCGACTGGAGTTACGAGCAGTACTTC.

This clonotype was detected only once. The chain links TRBV7-6 to TRBJ2-3; maybe TRBD2 (7 bases). Germline loops: CDR1 SGHVS, CDR2 FNYEAQ. CDR3 size: 16 residues. V was shortened by 2 bases and J by 1 base, with 13 bases between the two germline ends. The CDR3 loop reads CASSLMGGGGTDTQYF. In DNA form, the CDR3 reads TGTGCCAGCAGCTTAATGGGCGGGGGCGGCACAGATACGCAGTATTTT.

The rearrangement links TRBV29-1 to TRBJ2-3, with 9 bases matching TRBD1. The V segment lost 3 bases and the J segment 3 bases; nucleotides outside the gene matches: 1. From germline, CDR1 is SQVTM and CDR2 ANQGSEA. The CDR3 sequence is 13 residues long. CDR3 nucleotide sequence: TGCAGCGTTGACGGGACAGGGACAGATACGCAGTATTTT. This sequence encodes CSVDGTGTDTQYF.

This clonotype occurred a few times. The chain employs TRBV20-1 and TRBJ2-7; D is uncertain. The CDR3 spans 11 residues. Germline V CDR1 and CDR2: DFQATT, SNEGSKA (reference sequence). The germline V and J ends were trimmed by 1 base and 3 bases, with 4 bases remaining between them. The DNA of the CDR3 is TGCAGTGCTAGAGGTGGCTACGAGCAGTACTTC. This codes for CSARGGYEQYF.

This clonotype appeared many times. The rearrangement uses TRBV7-2 and TRBJ1-2, with D unresolved. Trimming took off 2 bases at V and 4 bases at J, with 11 bases between the two ends. CDR1 is SGHTA and CDR2 is FQGNSA in the germline V gene. This CDR3 has 14 residues. The CDR3 nucleotides read TGTGCCAGCAGCTTATTGGAAGGTGTCTATGGCTACACCTTC. Translated, it gives CASSLLEGVYGYTF. The full variable domain, with the rest looked up from reference TRBV7-2 and TRBJ1-2, is GAGVSQSPSNKVTEKGKDVELRCDPISGHTALYWYRQSLGQGLEFLIYFQGNSAPDKSGLPSDRFSAERTGGSVSTLTIQRTQQEDSAVYLCASSLLEGVYGYTFGSGTRLTVV.

Only a few counts were recorded for this clonotype. In nucleotides, the CDR3 is TGCAGCGCCGACGACAGGGGAAACGGCTACACCTTC. Protein sequence: CSADDRGNGYTF. The rearrangement uses TRBV29-1 and TRBJ1-2, with TRBD1 matching 8 bases. Germline V lookup: CDR1 SQVTM, CDR2 ANQGSEA. CDR3 size: 12 residues. The junction had 9 bases not matched to a gene; V was cut back by 7 bases and J by 8 bases.

The J gene is TRBJ2-5, the V gene TRBV7-9; no reliable D call. This CDR3 spans 14 amino acids. Germline CDR1 and CDR2: SEHNR and FQNEAQ (reference sequence). V lost 2 bases, J lost 4 bases, and 11 bases lay in between. CDR3 in DNA: TGTGCCAGCAGCTTATCACGGCTGGTAGAGACCCAGTACTTC. Its protein product is CASSLSRLVETQYF.

The V and J genes are TRBV21-1 and TRBJ1-3. TRBV21-1 is an annotated pseudogene. The CDR3 runs to 14 residues. The CDR3 nucleotides read TGTGCCAGCAGCAAATGTCAGGACGACGACACCATATATTTT. Translated: CASSKCQDDDTIYF.

V gene TRBV5-8 combines with J gene TRBJ1-5; D is uncertain. The germline CDR1 and CDR2 sequences are SGHTS and YDEGEE. The CDR3 spans 15 residues. Trimming shortened V by 0 bases and J by 1 base, and 8 bases separated the two germline ends. The CDR3 region has the DNA TGTGCCAGCAGCTTGGGAGCAGCGAGCAATCAGCCCCAGCATTTT. Protein product: CASSLGAASNQPQHF.

The V gene is TRBV11-1, the J gene TRBJ2-2; D is unresolved. Trimming stripped 3 bases from V and 0 bases from J, with 8 bases between. The CDR3 length is 15 residues. The V gene's germline CDR1 is SGHAT and CDR2 FQDESV (reference sequence). CDR3 sequence (DNA): TGTGCCAGCAGCTTCTCAGTCGCGAACACCGGGGAGCTGTTTTTT. It codes for CASSFSVANTGELFF.

This rearrangement joins TRBV27 to TRBJ1-1; 7 bases align to TRBD1. V dropped 2 bases and J dropped 4; count of bases not matched to a gene: 13. The CDR3 spans 17 residues. Looked up from germline, CDR1 is MNHEY and CDR2 is SMNVEV (reference sequence). CDR3: CASSLKPPWDRRTEAFF. CDR3 sequence (DNA): TGTGCCAGCAGTTTAAAGCCGCCTTGGGACAGACGCACTGAAGCTTTCTTT.

V and J are TRBV18 and TRBJ2-7; 9 bases align to TRBD1. The CDR3 is 15 amino acids. The germline V gene has CDR1 KGHSH and CDR2 LQKENI. V lost 3 bases and J lost 5; bases outside the gene matches: 8. The CDR3 DNA is TGTGCCAGCTCACCTACCAGACAGGGGGTTGACGAGCAGTACTTC. Its translation: CASSPTRQGVDEQYF.

The chain joins TRBV20-1 to TRBJ2-2; 12 bases align to TRBD2. The J segment lost 9 bases and the V segment lost 0 bases, leaving 17 bases of the junction unmatched. The CDR3 runs 19 residues. Germline-derived CDR1 and CDR2 are DFQATT and SNEGSKA (reference sequence). CDR3: CSARDPASGGAILGRELFF. The CDR3 coding sequence is TGCAGTGCTAGAGATCCGGCTAGCGGGGGGGCGATCTTAGGCAGGGAGCTGTTTTTT.

The gene calls are TRBV27 and TRBJ2-7; 8 nucleotides agree with TRBD1. Germline V gene data show CDR1 as MNHEY and CDR2 as SMNVEV (reference sequence). V dropped 5 bases and J dropped 1; count of bases not matched to a gene: 7. The CDR3 contains 15 residues. The chain's CDR3 is CASSPRDRISYEQYF. The CDR3 bases are TGTGCCAGCAGTCCCCGGGACAGGATTTCCTACGAGCAGTACTTC.

The rearrangement uses TRBV3-1 and TRBJ1-1; D is unclear. This CDR3 contains 13 residues. V lost 1 base and J lost 6, with 9 bases in between. The germline V gene encodes CDR1 LGHDT and CDR2 YNNKEL (reference sequence). The CDR3 DNA reads TGTGCCAGCAGCCAAGGGCAGGACTCTGAAGCTTTCTTT. It yields the protein CASSQGQDSEAFF.

The chain uses TRBV4-1 and TRBJ1-5, with D possibly being TRBD1 (5 bases). Germline V gene lookup returns CDR1 MGHRA and CDR2 YSYEKL. The V end was cut by 1 base, the J end by 6 bases, with 16 bases between. The CDR3 is 16 residues long. The CDR3 is CASSQVSTAEGQPQHF. In nucleotides, the CDR3 is TGCGCCAGCAGCCAAGTGTCGACAGCTGAGGGTCAGCCCCAGCATTTT.

This clonotype was counted only a few times. The chain recombines TRBV18 with TRBJ1-5; 7 bases fit TRBD1. V lost 4 bases, J lost 1 base, and 7 bases stayed unmatched. The CDR3 is made up of 16 amino acids. The V gene's germline CDR1 is KGHSH and CDR2 LQKENI. CDR3 DNA: TGTGCCAGCTCACAACTCGAGGGGGCGAGCAATCAGCCCCAGCATTTT. This codes for CASSQLEGASNQPQHF.

This rearrangement joins TRBV19 to TRBJ1-2; D not resolved. The CDR3 extends over 15 amino acids. The germline V and J ends were trimmed by 4 bases and 1 base, with 13 bases remaining between them. The germline V gene has CDR1 LNHDA and CDR2 SQIVND (reference sequence). The CDR3 DNA follows: TGTGCCAGTAGTAGCCCGGGTTTGGGTAACTATGGCTACACCTTC. Protein product: CASSSPGLGNYGYTF.

This clonotype occurred a few times. CDR3 sequence: CASSQAKRGGNSYNEQFF. In nucleotides, the CDR3 is TGTGCCAGCAGCCAAGCTAAGCGGGGGGGTAACTCCTACAATGAGCAGTTCTTC. The gene calls are TRBV3-1 and TRBJ2-1; TRBD2 agrees at 10 bases. This CDR3 is built from 18 residues. The V and J ends lost 1 base and 0 bases, in that order; junction bases with no gene match: 6. The germline V gene has CDR1 LGHDT and CDR2 YNNKEL (reference sequence).